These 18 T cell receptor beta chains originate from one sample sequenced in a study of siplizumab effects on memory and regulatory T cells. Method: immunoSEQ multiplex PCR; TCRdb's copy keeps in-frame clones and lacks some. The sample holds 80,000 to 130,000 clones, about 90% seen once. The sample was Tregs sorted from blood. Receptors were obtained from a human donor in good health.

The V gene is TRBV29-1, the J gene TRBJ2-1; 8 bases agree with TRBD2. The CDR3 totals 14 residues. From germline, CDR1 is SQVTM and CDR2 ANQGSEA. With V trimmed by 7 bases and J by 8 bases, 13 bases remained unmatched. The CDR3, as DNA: TGCAGCGCCCCCGTAGTTAGCGGGACCCATGAGCAGTTCTTC. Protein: CSAPVVSGTHEQFF.

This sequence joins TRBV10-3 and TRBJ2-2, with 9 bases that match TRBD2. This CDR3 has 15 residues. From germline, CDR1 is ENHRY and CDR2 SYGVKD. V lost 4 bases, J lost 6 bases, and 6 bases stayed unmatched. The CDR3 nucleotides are TGTGCCATCAGTGGGGTAGCGGGAGCCCCCGGGGAGCTGTTTTTT. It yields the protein CAISGVAGAPGELFF.

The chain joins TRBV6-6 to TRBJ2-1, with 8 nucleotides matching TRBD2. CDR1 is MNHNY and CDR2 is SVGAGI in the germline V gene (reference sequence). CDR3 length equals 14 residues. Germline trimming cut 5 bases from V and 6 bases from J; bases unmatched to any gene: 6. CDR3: CASSTGTRANEQFF. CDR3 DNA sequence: TGTGCCAGCAGTACCGGGACTAGGGCCAATGAGCAGTTCTTC.

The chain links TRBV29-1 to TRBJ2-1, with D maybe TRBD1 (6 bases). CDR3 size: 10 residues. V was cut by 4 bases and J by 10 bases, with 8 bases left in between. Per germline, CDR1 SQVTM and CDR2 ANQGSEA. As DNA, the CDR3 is TGCAGCGTTGGGGGGCGGGAGCAGTTCTTC. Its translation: CSVGGREQFF.

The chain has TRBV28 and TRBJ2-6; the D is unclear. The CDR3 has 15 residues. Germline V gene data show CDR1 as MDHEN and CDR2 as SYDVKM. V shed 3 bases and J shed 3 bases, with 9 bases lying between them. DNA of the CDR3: TGTGCCAGCAGTTTCATCGGGTATGGGGCCAACGTCCTGACTTTC. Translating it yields CASSFIGYGANVLTF.

CDR3 nucleotide sequence: TGTGCCAGCAGCTACGAGGGGATTGAAAAACTGTTTTTT. It codes for CASSYEGIEKLFF. V gene TRBV2 combines with J gene TRBJ1-4, with a weak D call TRBD1 (5 bases). Germline loops: CDR1 SNHLY, CDR2 FYNNEI. This CDR3 contains 13 residues. The V and J ends lost 6 bases and 7 bases respectively, with 12 bases between them.

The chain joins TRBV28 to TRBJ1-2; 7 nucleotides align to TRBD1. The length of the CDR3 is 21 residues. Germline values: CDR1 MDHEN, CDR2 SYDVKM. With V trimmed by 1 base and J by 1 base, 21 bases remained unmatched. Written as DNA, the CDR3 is TGTGCCAGCAGTTTATCCATTTCCAGACAGGGAGTCCGCACCTTTAACTATGGCTACACCTTC. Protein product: CASSLSISRQGVRTFNYGYTF.

The CDR3 here is CASSWSGVFHEQYF. Here the CDR3 DNA reads TGTGCCAGCAGTTGGTCAGGAGTTTTCCACGAGCAGTACTTC. The chain carries TRBV27 and TRBJ2-7, with D unresolved. Germline V gene sequence: CDR1 MNHEY, CDR2 SMNVEV (reference sequence). V dropped 4 bases and J dropped 5 bases, with 15 bases sitting between them. There are 14 residues in the CDR3.

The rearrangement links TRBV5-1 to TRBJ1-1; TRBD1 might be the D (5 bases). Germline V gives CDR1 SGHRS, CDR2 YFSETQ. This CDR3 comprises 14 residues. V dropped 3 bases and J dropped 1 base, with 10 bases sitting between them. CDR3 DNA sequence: TGCGCCAGCAGCTGGGGGAGCGCGAACACTGAAGCTTTCTTT. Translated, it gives CASSWGSANTEAFF.

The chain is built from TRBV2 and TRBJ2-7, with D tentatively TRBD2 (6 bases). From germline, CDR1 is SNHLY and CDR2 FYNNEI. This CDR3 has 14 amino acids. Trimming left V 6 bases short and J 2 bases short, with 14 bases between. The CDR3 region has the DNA TGTGCCAGCAGCGGGGGTAGCGCAACCTACGAGCAGTACTTC. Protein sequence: CASSGGSATYEQYF.

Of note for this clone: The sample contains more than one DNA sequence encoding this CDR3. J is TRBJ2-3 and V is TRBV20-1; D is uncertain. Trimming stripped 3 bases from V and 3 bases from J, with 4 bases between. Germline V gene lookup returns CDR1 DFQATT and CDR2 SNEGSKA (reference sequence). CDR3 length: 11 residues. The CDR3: CSASLTDTQYF. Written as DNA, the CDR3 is TGCAGTGCTAGCCTTACAGATACGCAGTATTTT.

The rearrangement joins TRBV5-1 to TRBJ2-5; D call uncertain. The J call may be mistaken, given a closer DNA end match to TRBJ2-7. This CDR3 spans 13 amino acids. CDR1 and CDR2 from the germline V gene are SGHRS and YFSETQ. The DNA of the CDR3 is TGCGCCAGCAGCTTGGTGGGATTCTACGAGCAGTACTTC. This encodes CASSLVGFYEQYF.

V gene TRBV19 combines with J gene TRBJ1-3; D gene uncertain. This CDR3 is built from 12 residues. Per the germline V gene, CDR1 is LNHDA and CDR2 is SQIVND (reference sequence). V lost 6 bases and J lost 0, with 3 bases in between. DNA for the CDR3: TGTGCCAGTAGCCGCTCTGGAAACACCATATATTTT. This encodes CASSRSGNTIYF.

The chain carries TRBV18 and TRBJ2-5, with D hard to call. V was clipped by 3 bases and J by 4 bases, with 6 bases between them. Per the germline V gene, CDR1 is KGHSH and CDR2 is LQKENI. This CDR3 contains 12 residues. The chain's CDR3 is CASSPFGETQYF. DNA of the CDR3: TGTGCCAGCTCACCTTTTGGAGAGACCCAGTACTTC. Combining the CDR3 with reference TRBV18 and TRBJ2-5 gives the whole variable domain NAGVMQNPRHLVRRRGQEARLRCSPMKGHSHVYWYRQLPEEGLKFMVYLQKENIIDESGMPKERFSAEFPKEGPSILRIQQVVRGDSAAYFCASSPFGETQYFGPGTRLLVL.

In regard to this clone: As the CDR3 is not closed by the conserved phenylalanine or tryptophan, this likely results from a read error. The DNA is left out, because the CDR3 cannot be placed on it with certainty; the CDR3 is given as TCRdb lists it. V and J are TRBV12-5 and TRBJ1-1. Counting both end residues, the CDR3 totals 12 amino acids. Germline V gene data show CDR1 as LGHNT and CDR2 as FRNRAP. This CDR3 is CASGLPGRAPFI.

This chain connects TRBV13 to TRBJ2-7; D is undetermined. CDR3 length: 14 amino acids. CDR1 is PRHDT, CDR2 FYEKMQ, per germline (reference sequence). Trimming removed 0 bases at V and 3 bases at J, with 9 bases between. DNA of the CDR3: TGTGCCAGCAGCTTAGGAGCCCGATTCTACGAGCAGTACTTC. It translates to CASSLGARFYEQYF.

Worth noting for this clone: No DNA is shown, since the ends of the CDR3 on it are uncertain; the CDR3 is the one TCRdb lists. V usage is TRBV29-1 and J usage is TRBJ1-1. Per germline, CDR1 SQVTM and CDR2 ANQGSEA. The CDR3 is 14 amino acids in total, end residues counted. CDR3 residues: CSVAGGTLTESGFF.

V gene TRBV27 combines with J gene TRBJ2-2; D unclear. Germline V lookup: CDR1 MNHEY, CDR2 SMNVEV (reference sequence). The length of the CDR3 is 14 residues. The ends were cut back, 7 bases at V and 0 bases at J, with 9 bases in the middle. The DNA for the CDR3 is TGTGCCAGCACCTTCTCGACGAACACCGGGGAGCTGTTTTTT. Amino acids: CASTFSTNTGELFF.